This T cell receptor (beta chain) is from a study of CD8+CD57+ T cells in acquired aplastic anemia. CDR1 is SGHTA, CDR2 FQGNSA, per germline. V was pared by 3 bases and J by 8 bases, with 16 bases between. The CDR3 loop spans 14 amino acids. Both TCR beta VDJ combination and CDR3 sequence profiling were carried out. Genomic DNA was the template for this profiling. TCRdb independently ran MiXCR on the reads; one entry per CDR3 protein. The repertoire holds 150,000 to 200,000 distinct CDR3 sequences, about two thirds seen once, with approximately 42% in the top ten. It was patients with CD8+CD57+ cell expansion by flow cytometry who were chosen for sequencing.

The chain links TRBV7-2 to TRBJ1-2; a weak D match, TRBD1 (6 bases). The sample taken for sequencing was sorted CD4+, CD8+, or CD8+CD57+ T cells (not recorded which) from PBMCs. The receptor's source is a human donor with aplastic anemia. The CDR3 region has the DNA TGTGCCAGCAGCTTCAATTCCAGGGGAGACGGCTACACCTTC. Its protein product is CASSFNSRGDGYTF.